The 5 T cell receptor beta chains presented below share a single source sample, sequenced in a study of blood T cell repertoires in COVID-19. Method: immunoSEQ multiplex PCR; TCRdb's copy keeps in-frame clones and lacks some. This sample yields about 300,000 clones, of which about 83% are seen a single time; around 1.2% belongs to the top ten. Specimen: peripheral blood. The receptors shown here come from a woman aged 45-60 years with acute or convalescent COVID-19.

The V call is TRBV5-5, the J call TRBJ2-1; weak D call: TRBD1 (5 bases). Germline V gene data show CDR1 as SGHKS and CDR2 as YYEKEE (reference sequence). This CDR3 contains 16 residues. V dropped 4 bases and J dropped 6 bases, with 20 bases sitting between them. CDR3 DNA: TGTGCCAGCAGCCATCTCGAGGCAGGGTACAGCAATGAGCAGTTCTTC. This gives the protein CASSHLEAGYSNEQFF.

The J gene is TRBJ2-5, the V gene TRBV6-5; 7 nucleotides match TRBD2. This CDR3 contains 14 residues. With 8 bases clipped from V and 4 bases from J, the junction kept 10 bases outside the gene matches. The germline gives CDR1 MNHEY, CDR2 SVGAGI. The CDR3 DNA sequence: TGTGCCAGCGGCCTTGCGGGAGCACGAGAGACCCAGTACTTC. This sequence encodes CASGLAGARETQYF.

This chain uses TRBV7-9 with TRBJ2-3; 10 positions match TRBD1. This CDR3 has 16 amino acids. In germline, CDR1 is SEHNR, CDR2 FQNEAQ (reference sequence). J gave up 4 bases and V 5 bases, and 9 bases lay outside the gene matches. The CDR3 nucleotides are TGTGCCAGCAGCCCCATCCGGGACAGGGGACCAGATACGCAGTATTTT. This gives the protein CASSPIRDRGPDTQYF.

The V gene is TRBV5-1, the J gene TRBJ2-1, with 10 bases fitting TRBD2. The germline V gene encodes CDR1 SGHRS and CDR2 YFSETQ. The V segment lost 4 bases and the J segment 4 bases; nucleotides outside the gene matches: 8. The CDR3 is 16 residues long. DNA of the CDR3: TGCGCCAGCAGCCCGCTGACTAGCGGGCCATACAATGAGCAGTTCTTC. It translates to CASSPLTSGPYNEQFF.

The gene calls are TRBV6-5 and TRBJ1-3; 7 bases map to TRBD1. CDR3 length: 15 amino acids. Per the germline V gene, CDR1 is MNHEY and CDR2 is SVGAGI. J lost 0 bases, V lost 6 bases, and 5 bases had no gene match. The CDR3 protein is CASSRDSASGNTIYF. The CDR3 DNA reads as TGTGCCAGCAGCCGGGACAGCGCCTCTGGAAACACCATATATTTT.